The T cell receptor beta chain described here comes from a study of blood T cells in healthy people across ages. No fewer than 5 micrograms of total RNA were isolated from every sample. The length of the CDR3 is 17 residues. With V trimmed by 3 bases and J by 2 bases, 12 bases remained unmatched. CDR1 is SGHRS, CDR2 YFSETQ, per germline. The use of a sample-barcoded 5' primer and a J-beta primer mix characterized a second PCR of roughly 7 to 11 cycles. MiXCR, run by TCRdb on the 5' RACE reads, gives a single entry per CDR3 protein. Altogether around 600,000 distinct CDR3 sequences are present, 45% to 55% being singletons, with the ten largest covering 20% to 25%. General study findings and limits: PBMCs went unsorted, and a conclusive naive versus antigen-experienced comparison was therefore prevented. TCR beta diversity was tightly associated with the proportion of naive T cells.

With regard to this clonotype: The antigen is not known.

The chain joins TRBV5-1 to TRBJ2-7; 9 bases are shared with TRBD1. This clonotype originated in a man older than 75 in good health. Material for sequencing was blood. This CDR3 reads CASSSSTWTGEAYEQYF. CDR3 DNA sequence: TGCGCCAGCAGCTCCTCTACTTGGACAGGGGAGGCCTACGAGCAGTACTTC.